This T cell receptor beta chain was observed in a study of shared clonotypes between healthy human individuals. Study background: The composition of the donors was two women and a few men aged 18 to 49. Study observations and caveats: Limited genetic and exposure-history diversity came from having few donors. Four donors shared about 4.5% of their naive CD4 clonotypes. Rarefaction revealed incomplete sorted-subset sequencing despite large depth.

Regarding this clone: The antigen remains unidentified.

Repertoires were generated with immunoSEQ multiplex PCR, while TCRdb's copy carries only in-frame clones and drops some. The data contain 950,000 to 1,100,000 clones, about 75% of them singletons. J was trimmed by 6 bases and V by 3 bases; bases with no gene match: 6. The CDR3 runs to 15 residues. The germline CDR1 and CDR2 sequences are KGHSH and LQKENI. This sequence was found in a man aged 18-30 years in good health. The chain combines TRBV18 with TRBJ2-7, with 12 bases that match TRBD2. Specimen: memory CD4+ T cells sorted from blood. Documented subset: CD45RA-negative fraction. CDR3 nucleotide sequence: TGTGCCAGCTCACCCAAACTAGCGGGAGGCTCCGAGCAGTACTTC. Translated: CASSPKLAGGSEQYF. Using reference TRBV18 and TRBJ2-7 for the parts outside the CDR3, the full variable domain is NAGVMQNPRHLVRRRGQEARLRCSPMKGHSHVYWYRQLPEEGLKFMVYLQKENIIDESGMPKERFSAEFPKEGPSILRIQQVVRGDSAAYFCASSPKLAGGSEQYFGPGTRLTVT.